The T cell receptor beta chain described here comes from a study of blood T cell repertoires in COVID-19. Study at large: There were acute and convalescent COVID-19 samples, and they came from the United States, Italy and Spain. Nucleic acid was either cDNA or gDNA, and it came from T cells, B-cell-depleted T cells, or PBMCs.

This CDR3 contains 15 residues. The germline CDR1 and CDR2 sequences are MDHEN and SYDVKM. V was pared by 3 bases and J by 2 bases, with 3 bases of the junction left unmatched. Per the study methods: Estimates of nucleated cell counts were drawn from the amplification of reference gene primers. The method was immunoSEQ multiplex PCR; TCRdb's version includes in-frame clones alone and lacks a portion of them. V, J and clone size were drawn from that table, and D and trimming were deduced from the DNA. The data show about 110,000 clones, about 85% seen once. The chain has TRBV28 and TRBJ1-5; 8 nucleotides align to TRBD1. The clonotype was recovered from a middle-aged man with acute or convalescent COVID-19. Material: peripheral blood. This chain's CDR3 is CASSFRGQGNQPQHF. The CDR3 nucleotides are TGTGCCAGCAGTTTTAGGGGACAGGGCAATCAGCCCCAGCATTTT.